This T cell receptor beta chain was identified during a study of T cells after yellow fever vaccination. Germline lookup yields CDR1 LNHDA and CDR2 SQIVND (reference sequence). V lost 6 bases and J lost 1, with 3 bases in between. The CDR3 has 11 residues. Only a few counts were recorded for this clonotype. TCRdb reprocessed the 5' RACE reads with MiXCR, giving one entry per CDR3 protein. The sample contains 250,000 to 350,000 distinct CDR3 sequences, around 6.8% of which appear only once. J is TRBJ1-1 and V is TRBV19, with D uncertain. The sequencing used PBMCs, collected roughly 45 days after the first yellow fever vaccination. This receptor was identified in a man aged 18-30 years who received the YFV17D yellow fever vaccine. For the CDR3, the DNA is TGTGCCAGTAGGAAGAACACTGAAGCTTTCTTT. Protein sequence: CASRKNTEAFF. Looking up the rest from reference TRBV19 and TRBJ1-1 gives the full variable domain: DGGITQSPKYLFRKEGQNVTLSCEQNLNHDAMYWYRQDPGQGLRLIYYSQIVNDFQKGDIAEGYSVSREKKESFPLTVTSAQKNPTAFYLCASRKNTEAFFGQGTRLTVV.